This T cell receptor (beta chain) emerged from a study of blood T cell repertoires in COVID-19. The data were produced by immunoSEQ multiplex PCR, yet TCRdb's version contains in-frame clones alone and is incomplete. The top ten hold roughly 2% of the sample, which has approximately 92,000 clones, roughly 84% seen once. The germline CDR1 and CDR2 sequences are KGHSH and LQKENI. The CDR3 runs to 15 residues. Trimming stripped 2 bases from V and 5 bases from J, with 15 bases between. The sequence was collected from a man between 65 and 85 years old with active or convalescent COVID-19. Sequenced material: peripheral blood. The chain couples TRBV18 to TRBJ1-1; the D gene is possibly TRBD1 (5 bases). The CDR3, as DNA: TGTGCCAGCTCACCAAGTGGGGGGAGTGGAACTGAAGCTTTCTTT. This gives the protein CASSPSGGSGTEAFF.